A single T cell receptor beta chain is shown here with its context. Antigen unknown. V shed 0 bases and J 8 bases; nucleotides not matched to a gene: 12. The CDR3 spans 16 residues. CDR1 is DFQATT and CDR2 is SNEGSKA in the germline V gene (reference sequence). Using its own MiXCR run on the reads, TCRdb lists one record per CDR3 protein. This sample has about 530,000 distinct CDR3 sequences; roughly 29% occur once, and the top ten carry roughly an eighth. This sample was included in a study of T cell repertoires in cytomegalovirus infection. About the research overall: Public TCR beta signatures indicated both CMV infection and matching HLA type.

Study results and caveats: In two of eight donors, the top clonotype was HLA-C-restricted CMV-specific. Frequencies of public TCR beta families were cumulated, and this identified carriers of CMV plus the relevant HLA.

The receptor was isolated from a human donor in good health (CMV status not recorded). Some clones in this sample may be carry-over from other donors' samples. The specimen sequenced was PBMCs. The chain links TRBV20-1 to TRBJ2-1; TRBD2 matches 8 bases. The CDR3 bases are TGCAGTGCTAGAGATCGCCAGCGGGAGTGGTTAGATGAGCAGTTCTTC. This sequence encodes CSARDRQREWLDEQFF.